The present entry profiles one T cell receptor beta chain with its context. Its matching antigen is unknown. The data were obtained in a study of identical twins. The study, taken as a whole, reports: Models predicted less out-of-frame TCR alpha sharing in monozygotic twins than was found.

Germline assignment: CDR1 MNHNS and CDR2 SASEGT. V lost 5 bases and J 5 bases, leaving 21 bases between the germline ends. The CDR3 sequence is 16 residues long. With no exceptions, donors were healthy Caucasians. Unique molecular identifiers were present on cDNA, and template switching added a universal primer site. Each CDR3 protein is one row after TCRdb ran MiXCR on the 5' RACE reads. There are over 200,000 distinct CDR3 sequences in the sample; 6% to 7% occur only once, and approximately 15% lies in the top ten. The same specimen was also included in a second study, on T cells expressing NK-cell markers. That investigation notes: Seven of the eight sequenced donors were classified as HCMV-seropositive, and one was classified as seronegative.

The V call is TRBV6-1, the J call TRBJ2-5; TRBD1 is a possible D gene (7 bases). The clonotype comes from a woman under 30 in good health. Sequencing was carried out using CD8+ T cells sorted from blood. The chain's CDR3 is CASSRPGGGNRETQYF. The CDR3 nucleotides read TGTGCCAGCAGTCGTCCAGGAGGGGGCAATCGGGAGACCCAGTACTTC.